This is a list of T cell receptor beta chains from one sample in a study of T-cell memory formation after mild COVID-19. TCRdb itself ran the 5' RACE reads through MiXCR, one entry per CDR3 protein. The sample includes about 190,000 distinct CDR3 sequences, approximately 20% seen only once; the top ten take 2% to 3%. Sequenced sample: PBMCs or a T cell subset sorted from them (not recorded which). Receptor source: an adult woman who had mild COVID-19 (a few samples of this study predate the infection). Cell type and time point are not known. The CDR3 runs from the conserved cysteine through the conserved F or W. The D gene is left open where the match is weak. Not every row has a clone size; where given, it reads once, few, many or a size class.

>NA|TRBV20-1|TRBJ2-2|TRBD1
CSARKGGATGELFF
TGCAGTGCTAGAAAAGGGGGCGCGACCGGGGAGCTGTTTTTT
>few|TRBV20-1|TRBJ2-4|NA
CSARAGLLQYF
TGCAGTGCTAGAGCAGGGCTTCTTCAGTACTTC
>few|TRBV25-1|TRBJ1-2|TRBD1
CASSAGGALRGYTF
TGTGCCAGCAGTGCAGGGGGCGCTTTACGTGGCTACACCTTC
>few|TRBV29-1|TRBJ1-1|NA
CSVEGGYTEAFF
TGCAGCGTTGAGGGGGGGTACACTGAAGCTTTCTTT
>few|TRBV7-6|TRBJ2-1|NA
CASSLVDRVGARGSYNEQFF
TGTGCCAGCAGCTTAGTGGATCGGGTCGGGGCCAGGGGCTCCTACAATGAGCAGTTCTTC
>many|TRBV5-5|TRBJ2-3|TRBD2
CASSLGSGVGTQYF
TGTGCCAGCAGCTTGGGTAGCGGGGTTGGGACGCAGTATTTT
>NA|TRBV4-2|TRBJ1-2|NA
CASSLNSEIRSFYGYTF
TGTGCCAGCAGCCTCAACAGTGAGATTCGTTCTTTCTATGGCTACACCTTC
>few|TRBV7-9|TRBJ1-6|NA
CASSLARVGNNSPLHF
TGTGCCAGCAGCTTAGCGCGGGTGGGAAATAATTCACCCCTCCACTTT
>few|TRBV20-1|TRBJ1-6|TRBD1
CSASPGTANSPLHF
TGCAGTGCTTCCCCCGGGACAGCTAATTCACCCCTCCACTTT
>NA|TRBV7-9|TRBJ2-3|TRBD2
CASSLRLTSGRTDTQYF
TGTGCCAGCAGCTTACGATTGACTAGCGGAAGGACAGATACGCAATATTTT
>NA|TRBV9|TRBJ2-6|NA
CASSVGQSSGANVLTF
TGTGCCAGCAGCGTAGGTCAGAGCTCTGGGGCCAACGTCCTGACTTTC
>few|TRBV6-5|TRBJ1-1|NA
CASTNGAGPTEAFF
TGTGCCAGCACAAACGGGGCAGGGCCCACTGAAGCTTTCTTT
>NA|TRBV5-1|TRBJ2-5|NA
CASSSQGAIQETQYF
TGCGCCAGCAGCTCTCAAGGAGCGATCCAAGAGACCCAGTACTTC
>NA|TRBV10-3|TRBJ1-1|NA
CAISDGRVGRNTEAFF
TGTGCCATCAGTGATGGCAGGGTCGGTAGGAACACTGAAGCTTTCTTT
>few|TRBV12-3/TRBV12-4|TRBJ1-5|NA
CASSFNPESNQPQHF
TGTGCCAGCAGTTTCAACCCAGAAAGCAATCAGCCCCAGCATTTT
>NA|TRBV7-3|TRBJ2-3|TRBD2
CASSVGGSLAGTTLDTQYF
TGTGCCAGCAGCGTGGGGGGGTCATTAGCGGGAACTACACTAGATACGCAGTATTTT
>few|TRBV20-1|TRBJ1-1|TRBD1
CSSGGGTEAFF
TGCAGTTCAGGGGGAGGCACTGAAGCTTTCTTT
>few|TRBV12-1|TRBJ2-3|NA
CASSPPADHTDTQYF
TGTGCCAGCAGCCCCCCAGCGGACCACACAGATACGCAGTATTTT
>few|TRBV20-1|TRBJ2-1|NA
CSAELPGLGSYNEQFF
TGCAGTGCTGAGCTACCGGGACTTGGCTCATACAATGAGCAGTTCTTC
>NA|TRBV15|TRBJ1-2|NA
CATSGASYGYTF
TGTGCCACCAGCGGCGCGTCCTATGGCTACACCTTC
>NA|TRBV5-1|TRBJ2-7|TRBD1
CASSSQGQGRPYEQYF
TGCGCCAGCAGCTCACAAGGACAGGGAAGACCCTACGAGCAGTACTTC
>few|TRBV6-2/TRBV6-3|TRBJ1-5|TRBD1
CASRYDRGKGNQPQHF
TGTGCCAGCAGGTATGACAGGGGAAAGGGCAATCAGCCCCAGCATTTT
>many|TRBV6-5|TRBJ1-2|NA
CASSSTAGLNYGYTF
TGTGCCAGCAGTTCAACCGCGGGGCTTAACTATGGCTACACCTTC
>NA|TRBV12-3/TRBV12-4|TRBJ1-4|NA
CASSLSIDEKLFF
TGTGCCAGCAGTTTATCAATCGATGAAAAACTGTTTTTT
>NA|TRBV25-1|TRBJ2-7|TRBD1
CASSEPGQGVYEQYF
TGTGCCAGCAGTGAGCCAGGACAGGGGGTCTACGAGCAGTACTTC
>NA|TRBV5-1|TRBJ2-1|NA
CASSSHPQGSSYNEQFF
TGCGCCAGCAGCTCCCACCCACAGGGTAGCTCCTACAATGAGCAGTTCTTC